Listed here are 9 T cell receptor beta chains from one sample, sequenced in a study of T-cell reconstitution after alpha-beta-depleted transplantation in children. Preparing the TCRbeta library involved the use of unique molecular identifiers. TCRdb passed the PCR reads through MiXCR, listing each CDR3 protein once. The table shows some 250,000 distinct CDR3 sequences, with around 12% occurring only once. The specimen was PBMCs from the stem cell graft donor, collected from the stem cell graft. The receptors shown here come from a human donor who donated a stem cell graft to a child with acute lymphoblastic leukemia.

V usage is TRBV11-3 and J usage is TRBJ2-1; no definite D call. The V and J ends lost 1 base and 2 bases respectively, with 9 bases between them. The CDR3 is 15 residues long. Germline V CDR1 and CDR2: SGHNT, YENEEA. The CDR3 loop is CASSLGIRAYNEQFF. CDR3 DNA sequence: TGTGCCAGCAGCTTAGGAATCAGAGCCTACAATGAGCAGTTCTTC.

This clonotype has only one observation. This may stem from a read error, because a much larger clone lies one nucleotide away. V is TRBV5-1 and J is TRBJ2-5; 8 nucleotides line up with TRBD1. The length of the CDR3 is 17 residues. The germline gives CDR1 SGHRS, CDR2 YFSETQ. The CDR3 DNA follows: TGCGCCAGCAGCTTGGTATACACAGGGGGTCCCCCAGAGCCCCAGTACTTC. Translated: CASSLVYTGGPPEPQYF.

This clonotype has only a few counts. CDR3 nucleotides: TGTGCCAGCAGTTTAGCGGTCCAGGTGGAGGGTGGGGCCAACGTCCTGACTTTC. Encoded protein: CASSLAVQVEGGANVLTF. The V gene is TRBV12-3 or TRBV12-4, the J gene TRBJ2-6; D might be TRBD2 (6 bases). V was shortened by 0 bases and J by 3 bases, with 15 bases between the two germline ends. CDR3 length equals 18 residues.

At least ten counts were recorded for this clonotype. The rearrangement uses TRBV5-1 and TRBJ1-1; D unresolved. The CDR3 is 18 residues long. V was clipped by 1 base and J by 0 bases, with 19 bases between them. Germline V gene data show CDR1 as SGHRS and CDR2 as YFSETQ. The CDR3 loop reads CASSLNSLRSLMNTEAFF. CDR3 nucleotide sequence: TGCGCCAGCAGCTTGAACAGTCTACGGAGCCTCATGAACACTGAAGCTTTCTTT.

At least ten counts were recorded for this clonotype. The chain joins TRBV6-5 to TRBJ2-7; maybe TRBD2 (5 bases). The CDR3 is 14 amino acids. Germline values: CDR1 MNHEY, CDR2 SVGAGI. Trimming pared 5 bases from V and 8 bases from J, leaving 19 bases between. The CDR3 sequence is CASSRDGITTQQYF. The CDR3 DNA follows: TGTGCCAGCAGTCGAGACGGGATTACGACTCAGCAGTACTTC.

This clonotype appeared many times. This chain joins TRBV7-2 and TRBJ2-7; D assignment may be TRBD1 or TRBD2 (6 bases each). Germline V gene data show CDR1 as SGHTA and CDR2 as FQGNSA. The CDR3 has 15 amino acids. V was shortened by 5 bases and J by 1 base, with 15 bases between the two germline ends. The CDR3: CASSHYWGASYEQYF. The CDR3, as DNA: TGTGCCAGCAGCCATTATTGGGGGGCATCCTACGAGCAGTACTTC.

This clonotype was recorded at least ten times. The J gene is TRBJ1-3, the V gene TRBV27, with D perhaps TRBD1 (6 bases). Between the trimmed V and J ends, which lost 6 bases and 0 bases, there was a span of 9 bases. This CDR3 has 14 amino acids. CDR1 and CDR2 from the germline V gene are MNHEY and SMNVEV (reference sequence). The CDR3 nucleotides are TGTGCCAGCAGATCAGGGGCCTCTGGAAACACCATATATTTT. It translates to CASRSGASGNTIYF.

At least ten counts were recorded for this clonotype. The J gene is TRBJ2-7, the V gene TRBV29-1, with TRBD1 matching 9 bases. J lost 6 bases, V lost 4 bases, and 4 bases had no gene match. The CDR3 consists of 12 residues. CDR1 and CDR2 from the germline V gene are SQVTM and ANQGSEA. CDR3 sequence: CSVGDRVSEQYF. The CDR3 region has the DNA TGCAGCGTTGGGGACAGGGTATCCGAGCAGTACTTC.

This clonotype appeared many times. The chain carries TRBV28 and TRBJ2-3; tentatively, D is TRBD2 (5 bases). The CDR3 spans 12 residues. The germline CDR1 and CDR2 sequences are MDHEN and SYDVKM. The V end was cut by 4 bases, the J end by 7 bases, with 9 bases between. CDR3 protein: CASSSSGNTQYF. Written as DNA, the CDR3 is TGTGCCAGCAGTTCCTCGGGGAATACGCAGTATTTT. The full variable domain, rest sourced from reference TRBV28 and TRBJ2-3, is DVKVTQSSRYLVKRTGEKVFLECVQDMDHENMFWYRQDPGLGLRLIYFSYDVKMKEKGDIPEGYSVSREKKERFSLILESASTNQTSMYLCASSSSGNTQYFGPGTRLTVL.